What follows is one TCR beta chain and its context. With sequencing, the targeted depth ranged from 1 in 200,000 to 1 in 1 million T cells. The method was immunoSEQ multiplex PCR; TCRdb's version includes in-frame clones alone and lacks a portion of them. Counted here are 90,000 to 150,000 clones, 58% occurring once; the ten biggest clones make up about 40%. The CDR3 is 15 amino acids. V lost 5 bases and J 4 bases, leaving 18 bases between the germline ends. Germline V gives CDR1 MNHNY, CDR2 SVGAGI (reference sequence). This entry belongs to a study of cytotoxic CD8 clonotypes in ibrutinib-treated CLL. Turning to the study itself: Response samples followed a median around 11 months of treatment, range 6 to 36.

The sample consisted of PBMCs, taken after 24 months of ibrutinib treatment. J is TRBJ2-7 and V is TRBV6-6; D may be TRBD2 (5 bases). The clonotype comes from a human donor with chronic lymphocytic leukemia. CDR3 DNA: TGTGCCAGCAGTGGGGAGACTGGGTTTGAATACGAGCAGTACTTC. It encodes CASSGETGFEYEQYF.